The T cell receptor (beta chain) described here comes from a study of blood T cell repertoires in COVID-19. Study at large: Acute-phase and convalescent COVID-19 samples originated in the United States, Italy and Spain.

Germline loops: CDR1 SGHTA, CDR2 FQGNSA. There are 14 residues in the CDR3. V was clipped by 0 bases and J by 4 bases, with 10 bases between them. Repertoires were generated with immunoSEQ multiplex PCR, while TCRdb's copy carries only in-frame clones and drops some. The data show more than 95,000 clones, with approximately 83% seen just once and about 3.6% held by the top ten. J is TRBJ2-7 and V is TRBV7-2; D is undetermined. Sequencing was done on a sample of peripheral blood. This sequence originates from a woman of 80 years or more with active or convalescent COVID-19. DNA of the CDR3: TGTGCCAGCAGCTTAGCCTCTACGACATACGAGCAGTACTTC. Translation: CASSLASTTYEQYF.